These 17 T cell receptor beta chains share one sample of origin, sequenced in a study of beta chain features in type 1 diabetes. The antigens these receptors bind are not known. Expressed TCRB transcripts got sequenced, as all isolated RNA was reverse transcribed. Using immunoSEQ multiplex PCR, the repertoire was profiled, and TCRdb retains in-frame clones only, with some absent. Here the sample spans approximately 170,000 clones, approximately 8% being singletons. General study results and limits: TCRB CDR3s from Type 1 diabetes patients were moderately but significantly shorter in all four CD4+ subsets.

Sample: central memory CD4+ T cells from blood. All receptors come from a woman aged 35 to 49 with type 1 diabetes.

This clone has at least ten counts. This chain links TRBV29-1 with TRBJ2-7; 11 bases are a match to TRBD2. The germline V gene encodes CDR1 SQVTM and CDR2 ANQGSEA. The V gene end was trimmed by 6 bases and the J gene end by 3 bases; junction bases not matched to a gene: 4. The CDR3 loop spans 13 amino acids. The CDR3 DNA is TGCAGCGTAGGGACTAGCGGTATCTACGAGCAGTACTTC. Its protein product is CSVGTSGIYEQYF.

Many counts were recorded for this clone. Other DNA sequences in the same sample also yield this CDR3. The chain is built from TRBV18 and TRBJ2-5; TRBD1 is a possible D gene (6 bases). The CDR3 spans 14 residues. Germline loops: CDR1 KGHSH, CDR2 LQKENI. The V end was cut by 2 bases, the J end by 1 base, with 8 bases between. CDR3 DNA: TGTGCCAGCTCACCAGGACAGCCCCAAGAGACCCAGTACTTC. As protein: CASSPGQPQETQYF.

On this clone itself: Other DNA sequences in the sample encode the same CDR3. The gene calls are TRBV5-1 and TRBJ2-6; D possibly corresponds to TRBD1 (6 bases). This CDR3 has 15 amino acids. The germline gives CDR1 SGHRS, CDR2 YFSETQ. Trimming took off 3 bases at V and 0 bases at J, with 7 bases between the two ends. The CDR3 DNA reads as TGCGCCAGCAGCTCGACAGGCTCTGGGGCCAACGTCCTGACTTTC. Encoded protein: CASSSTGSGANVLTF.

This chain connects TRBV18 to TRBJ2-1; perhaps TRBD2 as D (6 bases). The germline V gene has CDR1 KGHSH and CDR2 LQKENI. With 4 bases removed from V and 5 bases from J, the gap between germline ends came to 15 bases. The CDR3 is 15 amino acids. CDR3 DNA sequence: TGTGCCAGCTCACTCTCGCTAGCGAGTGACAATGAGCAGTTCTTC. It translates to CASSLSLASDNEQFF.

The chain has TRBV7-9 and TRBJ2-3; TRBD2 matches at 9 bases. The junction had 14 bases not matched to a gene; V was cut back by 5 bases and J by 5 bases. The CDR3 consists of 17 residues. CDR1 and CDR2 (germline): SEHNR, FQNEAQ (reference sequence). The CDR3 coding sequence is TGTGCCAGCAGCCCCCCAGGCGGGAGGGCCCGGGTAGATACGCAGTATTTT. Its protein is CASSPPGGRARVDTQYF.

This clone was counted a few times. The chain has TRBV4-3 and TRBJ2-3; 7 positions agree with TRBD2. CDR1 and CDR2 (germline): LGHNA, YSLEER. V was clipped by 0 bases and J by 11 bases; unmatched bases: 26. CDR3 length: 20 residues. CDR3: CASSQESPSGLAAGVTWQYF. The CDR3 nucleotides are TGCGCCAGCAGCCAAGAATCCCCTTCTGGGCTAGCGGCAGGCGTCACATGGCAGTATTTT.

CDR3 nucleotide sequence: TGTGCCAGCAGCAAACGGGGACGCGACAGGGAGCAGTTCTTC. This gives the protein CASSKRGRDREQFF. This chain uses TRBV11-1 with TRBJ2-1; possible D gene TRBD1, 6 bases. V lost 5 bases and J lost 10, with 18 bases in between. The CDR3 has 14 residues. Germline V CDR1 and CDR2: SGHAT, FQDESV (reference sequence).

This clone was detected many times. The V and J genes are TRBV27 and TRBJ2-2, with TRBD1 identical over 7 bases. The CDR3 is 14 residues long. J gave up 1 base and V 5 bases, and 1 base lay outside the gene matches. Germline CDR1 MNHEY, CDR2 SMNVEV (reference sequence). The chain's CDR3 is CASSRTGNTGELFF. For the CDR3, the DNA is TGTGCCAGCAGTCGGACAGGGAACACCGGGGAGCTGTTTTTT.

This clone was found a few times. The genes are TRBV6-1 and TRBJ1-2, with D perhaps matching TRBD1 (5 bases). Germline CDR1 is MNHNS and CDR2 is SASEGT. The CDR3 consists of 12 residues. V lost 5 bases and J lost 4, with 8 bases in between. CDR3 residues: CASSQDSYGYTF. The CDR3 DNA is TGTGCCAGCAGTCAAGACAGCTATGGCTACACCTTC.

J is TRBJ2-1 and V is TRBV28, with TRBD2 matching over 7 bases. Germline V gene lookup returns CDR1 MDHEN and CDR2 SYDVKM. The CDR3 consists of 16 residues. V lost 5 bases to trimming and J lost 3 bases; unmatched junction nucleotides: 10. This CDR3 reads CASSPSGRGIYNEQFF. The CDR3 DNA reads as TGTGCCAGCAGTCCCTCGGGGAGGGGAATCTACAATGAGCAGTTCTTC.

At least ten counts were recorded for this clone. This rearrangement joins TRBV29-1 to TRBJ2-6; D remains ambiguous. Germline-derived CDR1 and CDR2 are SQVTM and ANQGSEA. This CDR3 region has 14 residues. The V gene lost 4 bases and the J gene lost 4 bases, with 11 bases spanning the gap. This chain's CDR3 is CSVAAVSGANVLTF. As DNA, the CDR3 is TGCAGCGTTGCGGCGGTCTCCGGGGCCAACGTCCTGACTTTC. Using reference TRBV29-1 and TRBJ2-6 for the parts outside the CDR3, the full variable domain is SAVISQKPSRDICQRGTSLTIQCQVDSQVTMMFWYRQQPGQSLTLIATANQGSEATYESGFVIDKFPISRPNLTFSTLTVSNMSPEDSSIYLCSVAAVSGANVLTFGAGSRLTVL.

This clone was detected ten times or more. The chain carries TRBV29-1 and TRBJ2-1; 8 bases line up with TRBD1. V shed 7 bases, J shed 10 bases, and the junction held 9 bases outside the gene matches. The germline V gene encodes CDR1 SQVTM and CDR2 ANQGSEA. This CDR3 spans 12 amino acids. The DNA for the CDR3 is TGCAGCGGGGCCGGACAGGGAGGCGAGCAGTTCTTC. It specifies CSGAGQGGEQFF.

The chain carries TRBV5-1 and TRBJ1-5; D not resolved. CDR3 length equals 13 residues. Trimming took 1 base from V and 7 from J, leaving 9 bases between them. Germline assignment: CDR1 SGHRS and CDR2 YFSETQ. The CDR3 DNA reads as TGCGCCAGCAGCTTGCAGAGCGGCCAGCCCCAGCATTTT. Encoded protein: CASSLQSGQPQHF. Using reference TRBV5-1 and TRBJ1-5 for the parts outside the CDR3, the full variable domain is KAGVTQTPRYLIKTRGQQVTLSCSPISGHRSVSWYQQTPGQGLQFLFEYFSETQRNKGNFPGRFSGRQFSNSRSEMNVSTLELGDSALYLCASSLQSGQPQHFGDGTRLSIL.

This clone was seen only a few times. The CDR3 region has the DNA TGCGCCAGCAGCCAGACTAGCGGGACCAACAATGAGCAGTTCTTC. Translation: CASSQTSGTNNEQFF. The chain joins TRBV5-1 to TRBJ2-1; 11 bases map to TRBD2. V dropped 4 bases and J dropped 5; count of bases not matched to a gene: 5. The CDR3 sequence is 15 residues long. Germline V gives CDR1 SGHRS, CDR2 YFSETQ.

This clone was seen at least ten times. The gene calls are TRBV14 and TRBJ2-5; D is uncertain. Germline V gene lookup returns CDR1 SGHDN and CDR2 FVKESK. V lost 2 bases to trimming and J lost 0 bases, with 4 bases between them. CDR3 size: 13 residues. In DNA form, the CDR3 reads TGTGCCAGCAGCCAATTCTACCAAGAGACCCAGTACTTC. This encodes CASSQFYQETQYF.

This clone was seen more than once but under ten times. The rearrangement joins TRBV27 to TRBJ2-2; 7 positions agree with TRBD1. CDR1 and CDR2 from the germline V gene are MNHEY and SMNVEV (reference sequence). Trimming took 6 bases from V and 3 from J; bases not matched to a gene: 4. CDR3 length: 14 amino acids. The CDR3 loop is CASRRQGYTGELFF. The CDR3 nucleotides read TGTGCCAGCAGGCGACAGGGTTACACCGGGGAGCTGTTTTTT.

The chain links TRBV18 to TRBJ1-5, with no clear D. Deletions cut 5 bases from V and 4 bases from J, with 15 bases between. Germline V gene data show CDR1 as KGHSH and CDR2 as LQKENI. The CDR3 loop spans 15 amino acids. This chain's CDR3 is CASSLAGLINQPQHF. CDR3 in DNA: TGTGCCAGCTCATTAGCCGGACTGATTAATCAGCCCCAGCATTTT.